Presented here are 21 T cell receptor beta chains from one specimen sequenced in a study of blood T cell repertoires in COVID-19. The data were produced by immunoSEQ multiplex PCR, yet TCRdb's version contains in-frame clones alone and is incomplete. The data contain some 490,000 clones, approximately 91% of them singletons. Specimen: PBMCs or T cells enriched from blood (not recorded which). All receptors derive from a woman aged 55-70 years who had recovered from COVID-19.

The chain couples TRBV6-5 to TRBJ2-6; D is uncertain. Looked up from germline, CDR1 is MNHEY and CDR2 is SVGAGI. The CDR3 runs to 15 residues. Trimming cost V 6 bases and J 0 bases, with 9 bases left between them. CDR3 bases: TGTGCCAGCAGCCGACTCGGCTCTGGGGCCAACGTCCTGACTTTC. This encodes CASSRLGSGANVLTF.

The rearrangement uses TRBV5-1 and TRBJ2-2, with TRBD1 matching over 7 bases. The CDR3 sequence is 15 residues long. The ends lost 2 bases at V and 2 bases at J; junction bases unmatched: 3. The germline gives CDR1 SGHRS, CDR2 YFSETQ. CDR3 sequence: CASSFRTGNTGELFF. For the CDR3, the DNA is TGCGCCAGCAGCTTTCGGACAGGAAACACCGGGGAGCTGTTTTTT. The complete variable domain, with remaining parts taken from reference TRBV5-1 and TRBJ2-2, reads KAGVTQTPRYLIKTRGQQVTLSCSPISGHRSVSWYQQTPGQGLQFLFEYFSETQRNKGNFPGRFSGRQFSNSRSEMNVSTLELGDSALYLCASSFRTGNTGELFFGEGSRLTVL.

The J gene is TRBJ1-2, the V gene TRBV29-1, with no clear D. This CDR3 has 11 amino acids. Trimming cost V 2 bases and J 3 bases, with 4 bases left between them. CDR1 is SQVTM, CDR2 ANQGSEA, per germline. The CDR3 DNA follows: TGCAGCGTTGAAACTTACTATGGCTACACCTTC. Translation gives CSVETYYGYTF.

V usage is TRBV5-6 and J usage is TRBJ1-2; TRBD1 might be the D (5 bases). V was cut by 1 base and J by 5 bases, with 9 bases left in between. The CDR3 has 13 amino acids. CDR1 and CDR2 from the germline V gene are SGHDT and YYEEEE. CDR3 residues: CASSLLDKYGYTF. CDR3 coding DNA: TGTGCCAGCAGCTTGCTGGACAAGTATGGCTACACCTTC.

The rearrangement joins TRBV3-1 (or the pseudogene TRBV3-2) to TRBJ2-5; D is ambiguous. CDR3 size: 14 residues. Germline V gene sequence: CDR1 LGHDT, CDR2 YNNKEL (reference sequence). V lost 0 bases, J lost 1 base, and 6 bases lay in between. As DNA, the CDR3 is TGTGCCAGCAGCCAAGAGCATAGCCAAGAGACCCAGTACTTC. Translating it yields CASSQEHSQETQYF.

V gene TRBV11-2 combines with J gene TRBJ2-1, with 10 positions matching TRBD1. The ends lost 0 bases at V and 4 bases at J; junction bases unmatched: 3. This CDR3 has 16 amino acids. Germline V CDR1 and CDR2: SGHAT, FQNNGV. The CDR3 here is CASSLDRDRGYNEQFF. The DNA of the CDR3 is TGTGCCAGCAGCTTAGATCGGGACAGGGGTTACAATGAGCAGTTCTTC.

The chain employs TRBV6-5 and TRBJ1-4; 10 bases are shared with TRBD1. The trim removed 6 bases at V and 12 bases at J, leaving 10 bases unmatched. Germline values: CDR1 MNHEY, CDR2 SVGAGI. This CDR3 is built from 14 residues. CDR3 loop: CASRRTGGQGELFF. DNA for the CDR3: TGTGCCAGCAGGAGGACAGGGGGTCAAGGGGAACTGTTTTTT.

In DNA, the CDR3 is TGTGCCAGCGACGGCAGGGCCACAGATACGCAGTATTTT. The encoded protein is CASDGRATDTQYF. The genes are TRBV27 and TRBJ2-3; D is perhaps TRBD1 (5 bases). The CDR3 runs 13 residues. V was trimmed by 8 bases and J by 2 bases, leaving 11 bases between them. Germline V lookup: CDR1 MNHEY, CDR2 SMNVEV (reference sequence).

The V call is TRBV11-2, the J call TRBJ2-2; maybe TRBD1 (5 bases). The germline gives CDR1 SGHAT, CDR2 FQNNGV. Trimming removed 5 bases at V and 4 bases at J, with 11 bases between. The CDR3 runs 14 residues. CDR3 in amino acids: CASSPNRGTGELFF. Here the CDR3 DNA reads TGTGCCAGCAGCCCTAATAGGGGCACCGGGGAGCTGTTTTTT.

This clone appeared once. In nucleotides, the CDR3 is TGTGCCAGTAGTATGGAGAGGACAGGGATTAATTCACCCCTCCACTTT. This gives the protein CASSMERTGINSPLHF. The J gene is TRBJ1-6, the V gene TRBV19; TRBD1 matches 8 bases. CDR1 is LNHDA and CDR2 is SQIVND in the germline V gene (reference sequence). V gave up 3 bases and J gave up 6 bases; unmatched junction bases: 7. The CDR3 consists of 16 residues.

The CDR3 sequence: CASSWDRVNEQFF. In DNA, the CDR3 is TGTGCCAGTAGTTGGGACAGGGTCAATGAGCAGTTCTTC. V usage is TRBV19 and J usage is TRBJ2-1, with 9 bases matching TRBD1. V lost 5 bases to trimming and J lost 6 bases; unmatched junction nucleotides: 2. The CDR3 is 13 residues long. Germline loops: CDR1 LNHDA, CDR2 SQIVND (reference sequence). Based on the CDR3 plus reference TRBV19 and TRBJ2-1, the full variable domain is DGGITQSPKYLFRKEGQNVTLSCEQNLNHDAMYWYRQDPGQGLRLIYYSQIVNDFQKGDIAEGYSVSREKKESFPLTVTSAQKNPTAFYLCASSWDRVNEQFFGPGTRLTVL.

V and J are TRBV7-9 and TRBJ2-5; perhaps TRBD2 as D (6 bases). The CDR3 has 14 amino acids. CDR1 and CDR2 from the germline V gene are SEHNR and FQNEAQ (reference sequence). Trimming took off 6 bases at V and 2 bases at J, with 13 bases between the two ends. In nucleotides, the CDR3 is TGTGCCAGCAGTAAAGGGAGGCTTCAAGAGACCCAGTACTTC. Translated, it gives CASSKGRLQETQYF.

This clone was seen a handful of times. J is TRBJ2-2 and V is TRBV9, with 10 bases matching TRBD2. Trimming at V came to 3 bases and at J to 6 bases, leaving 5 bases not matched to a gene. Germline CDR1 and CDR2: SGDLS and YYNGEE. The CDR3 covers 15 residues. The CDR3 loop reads CASSGAGGPAGELFF. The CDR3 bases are TGTGCCAGCAGCGGAGCGGGGGGGCCCGCCGGGGAGCTGTTTTTT.

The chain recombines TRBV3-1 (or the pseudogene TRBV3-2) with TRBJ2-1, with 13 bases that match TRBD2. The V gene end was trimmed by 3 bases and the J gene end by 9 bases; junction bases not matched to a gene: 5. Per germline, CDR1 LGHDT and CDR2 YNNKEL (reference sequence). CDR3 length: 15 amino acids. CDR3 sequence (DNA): TGTGCCAGCAGCCACTCACTAGCGGGGGGGCTTGAGCAGTTCTTC. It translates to CASSHSLAGGLEQFF.

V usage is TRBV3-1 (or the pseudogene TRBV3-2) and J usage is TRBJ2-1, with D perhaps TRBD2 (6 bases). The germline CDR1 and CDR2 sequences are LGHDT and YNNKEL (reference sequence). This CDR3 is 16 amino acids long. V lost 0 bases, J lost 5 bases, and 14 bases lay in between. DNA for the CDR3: TGTGCCAGCAGCCAAGATACCGCGGGGACCCACAATGAGCAGTTCTTC. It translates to CASSQDTAGTHNEQFF.

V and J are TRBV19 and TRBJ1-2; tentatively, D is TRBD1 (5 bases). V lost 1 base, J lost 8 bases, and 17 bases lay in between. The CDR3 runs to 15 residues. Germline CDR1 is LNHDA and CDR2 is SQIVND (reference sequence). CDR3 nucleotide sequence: TGTGCCAGTAGTATAGTGGCGAGACAGAAATGGGGCTACACCTTC. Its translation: CASSIVARQKWGYTF.

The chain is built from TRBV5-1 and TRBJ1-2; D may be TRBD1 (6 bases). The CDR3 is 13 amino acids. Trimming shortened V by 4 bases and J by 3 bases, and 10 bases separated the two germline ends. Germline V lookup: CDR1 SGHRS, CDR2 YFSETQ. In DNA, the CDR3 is TGCGCCAGCAGCGCTTCAGGGGACTATGGCTACACCTTC. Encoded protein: CASSASGDYGYTF.

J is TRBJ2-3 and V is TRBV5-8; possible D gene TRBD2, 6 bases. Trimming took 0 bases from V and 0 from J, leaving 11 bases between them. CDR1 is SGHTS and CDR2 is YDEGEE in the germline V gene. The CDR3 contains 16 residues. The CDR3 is CASSLDGGTSTDTQYF. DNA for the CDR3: TGTGCCAGCAGCTTGGATGGGGGGACTAGCACAGATACGCAGTATTTT.

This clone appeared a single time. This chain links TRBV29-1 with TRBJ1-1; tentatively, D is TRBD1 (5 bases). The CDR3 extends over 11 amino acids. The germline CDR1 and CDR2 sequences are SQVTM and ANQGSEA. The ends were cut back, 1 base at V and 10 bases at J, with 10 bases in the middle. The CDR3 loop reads CSVEVGQGAFF. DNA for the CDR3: TGCAGCGTTGAAGTAGGGCAGGGAGCTTTCTTT. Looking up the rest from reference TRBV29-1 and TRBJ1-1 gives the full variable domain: SAVISQKPSRDICQRGTSLTIQCQVDSQVTMMFWYRQQPGQSLTLIATANQGSEATYESGFVIDKFPISRPNLTFSTLTVSNMSPEDSSIYLCSVEVGQGAFFGQGTRLTVV.

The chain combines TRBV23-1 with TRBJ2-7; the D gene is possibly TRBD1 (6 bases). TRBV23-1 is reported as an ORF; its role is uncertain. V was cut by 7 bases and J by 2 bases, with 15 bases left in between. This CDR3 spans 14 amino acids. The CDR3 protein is CASTLDRRTYEQYV. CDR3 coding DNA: TGCGCCAGCACCCTCGACAGGAGGACCTACGAGCAGTACGTC.

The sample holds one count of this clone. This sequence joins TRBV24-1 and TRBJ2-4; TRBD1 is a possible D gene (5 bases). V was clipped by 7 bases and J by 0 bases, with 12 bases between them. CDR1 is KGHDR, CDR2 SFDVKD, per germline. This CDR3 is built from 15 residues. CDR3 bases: TGTGCCACCAGCGACAGATCTCTAGCCAAAAACATTCAGTACTTC. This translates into CATSDRSLAKNIQYF.